The clone carrying this T cell receptor beta chain was counted at least ten times. Its antigen is not known. These data are taken from a study of identical twins. TCRdb re-derived calls from the 5' RACE reads in MiXCR, one entry per CDR3 protein. The data contain some 560,000 distinct CDR3 sequences, 9% to 10% of them singletons. Germline CDR1 reads SGHRS; CDR2 reads YFSETQ. CDR3 length equals 15 residues. Trimming removed 4 bases at V and 2 bases at J, with 14 bases between. Overall study results and limits: Cord blood beta clonotypes that were abundant carried fewer insertions, and memory repertoires showed no such trend. Cross-sectional statistical analysis was relied on for the conclusions, without the same donors being followed.

Healthy Caucasians provided all donations. The sample was also linked to a second study, of yellow fever vaccine responses in identical twins. That source adds: Twins' vaccine T cell responses were reported to seem partly convergent and partly personalized.

Sequencing was performed on PBMCs. V and J are TRBV5-1 and TRBJ2-3; possibly TRBD2 for D (6 bases). The receptor was derived from a woman under 30 in good health. This CDR3 is CASSPGELVTDTQYF. The CDR3 coding sequence is TGCGCCAGCAGCCCGGGGGAACTTGTCACAGATACGCAGTATTTT.